The 5 T cell receptor beta chains below were found in one sample sequenced in a study of cytotoxic CD8 clonotypes in ibrutinib-treated CLL. The table came from immunoSEQ multiplex PCR; TCRdb's copy has only in-frame clones and leaves some out. This table holds approximately 130,000 clones, less than 90% found once. Sequenced here: PBMCs, sampled after 24 months of ibrutinib treatment. Every receptor here comes from a human donor with chronic lymphocytic leukemia.

This clone appeared a few times. DNA for the CDR3: TGTGCCAGCAGTTTGACCGGCCGACTGTTCGAGCAGTACTTC. It yields the protein CASSLTGRLFEQYF. This sequence joins TRBV28 and TRBJ2-7; D remains unclear. The germline V gene has CDR1 MDHEN and CDR2 SYDVKM. The CDR3 is 14 amino acids. V was pared by 3 bases and J by 6 bases, with 15 bases between.

The chain links TRBV7-9 to TRBJ2-3, with 10 bases identical to TRBD2. V was pared by 0 bases and J by 4 bases, with 13 bases of the junction left unmatched. Germline CDR1 and CDR2: SEHNR and FQNEAQ (reference sequence). The CDR3 totals 19 residues. The CDR3 region is CASSLALGWRTSGPDTQYF. In nucleotides, the CDR3 is TGTGCCAGCAGCTTAGCGCTCGGATGGCGGACTAGCGGACCAGATACGCAGTATTTT.

CDR3 residues: CASSPTSGGANTGELFF. The CDR3 nucleotides are TGTGCCAGCTCGCCCACTAGCGGGGGAGCGAACACCGGGGAGCTGTTTTTT. The gene calls are TRBV18 and TRBJ2-2; TRBD2 aligns across 11 bases. The V and J ends lost 6 bases and 0 bases, in that order; junction bases with no gene match: 6. This CDR3 spans 17 amino acids. CDR1 is KGHSH and CDR2 is LQKENI in the germline V gene.

This rearrangement joins TRBV6-1 to TRBJ1-1, with 7 bases aligning to TRBD1. Trimming removed 4 bases from V and 7 bases from J; junction bases left unmatched: 6. The length of the CDR3 is 13 residues. The germline V gene has CDR1 MNHNS and CDR2 SASEGT. DNA of the CDR3: TGTGCCAGCAGTGGGTCACAGGGGATTGAAGCTTTCTTT. It specifies CASSGSQGIEAFF.

This clone was found once. This chain joins TRBV28 and TRBJ1-4; D remains ambiguous. CDR3 size: 13 residues. V was trimmed by 6 bases and J by 2 bases, leaving 7 bases between them. Germline CDR1 is MDHEN and CDR2 is SYDVKM. For the CDR3, the DNA is TGTGCCAGCAGAGACCCCACTAATGAAAAACTGTTTTTT. Translated, it gives CASRDPTNEKLFF. Based on the CDR3 plus reference TRBV28 and TRBJ1-4, the full variable domain is DVKVTQSSRYLVKRTGEKVFLECVQDMDHENMFWYRQDPGLGLRLIYFSYDVKMKEKGDIPEGYSVSREKKERFSLILESASTNQTSMYLCASRDPTNEKLFFGSGTQLSVL.